Presented here are 8 T cell receptor beta chains from one specimen sequenced in a study of T cell clones after liver transplantation. Only in-frame clones appear in the TCRdb table, and some are missing; sequencing was by immunoSEQ multiplex PCR. The sample comprises around 100,000 clones, about 81% of which are singletons, and about 0.89% rests with the top ten. Sequences were derived from CD4+ T cells from blood, sampled before liver transplant. The receptor set was obtained from a human donor who received a liver transplant.

The chain carries TRBV7-2 and TRBJ1-5; 9 bases agree with TRBD1. Germline V gene data show CDR1 as SGHTA and CDR2 as FQGNSA. CDR3 size: 15 residues. Trimming took 5 bases from V and 3 from J; bases not matched to a gene: 5. The chain's CDR3 is CASSPGQGLNQPQHF. The CDR3 DNA follows: TGTGCCAGCAGCCCGGGACAGGGACTCAATCAGCCCCAGCATTTT.

The CDR3 here is CASSLKTGLSNTEAFF. CDR3 in DNA: TGTGCCAGCAGCTTGAAGACAGGCCTTTCGAACACTGAAGCTTTCTTT. The chain is built from TRBV11-1 and TRBJ1-1, with a possible D match to TRBD1 (6 bases). V was cut by 3 bases and J by 1 base, with 15 bases left in between. The length of the CDR3 is 16 residues. Per germline, CDR1 SGHAT and CDR2 FQDESV (reference sequence).

This clone has just a few counts. The rearrangement joins TRBV14 to TRBJ2-2, with D perhaps matching TRBD2 (6 bases). Trimming pared 2 bases from V and 2 bases from J, leaving 21 bases between. The CDR3 consists of 19 residues. Per the germline V gene, CDR1 is SGHDN and CDR2 is FVKESK. The CDR3 nucleotides are TGTGCCAGCAGCCAAAGGTCTAGACTAGTCGGGAGCAACACCGGGGAGCTGTTTTTT. Translation: CASSQRSRLVGSNTGELFF.

This sequence joins TRBV27 and TRBJ2-7; D might be TRBD1 or TRBD2, each matching 6 bases. V lost 0 bases to trimming and J lost 0 bases, with 12 bases between them. Germline CDR1 and CDR2: MNHEY and SMNVEV (reference sequence). The CDR3 runs 16 residues. The CDR3 DNA is TGTGCCAGCAGTTTATCTCGGGGGCCCCCCTCCTACGAGCAGTACTTC. Translation gives CASSLSRGPPSYEQYF.

The chain couples TRBV4-2 to TRBJ2-5; possible D gene TRBD1, 5 bases. The V end was cut by 2 bases, the J end by 3 bases, with 13 bases between. The CDR3 sequence is 15 residues long. The V gene's germline CDR1 is LGHNA and CDR2 YNFKEQ. This CDR3 reads CASSQSGGAEETQYF. DNA of the CDR3: TGTGCCAGCAGCCAATCCGGTGGGGCAGAAGAGACCCAGTACTTC.

The chain has TRBV6-6 and TRBJ2-7; D perhaps matches TRBD1 (6 bases). Germline V CDR1 and CDR2: MNHNY, SVGAGI (reference sequence). This CDR3 is 14 amino acids long. The V end lost 6 bases, the J end lost 6 bases, and 18 bases lay between the germline ends. The CDR3 is CASSTTPQDSEQYF. The DNA for the CDR3 is TGTGCCAGCAGCACTACCCCACAGGACAGCGAGCAGTACTTC.

The V gene is TRBV19, the J gene TRBJ1-2; 7 bases fit TRBD1. The germline V gene has CDR1 LNHDA and CDR2 SQIVND (reference sequence). J was trimmed by 7 bases and V by 3 bases; bases with no gene match: 8. The CDR3 is 14 amino acids. CDR3 sequence (DNA): TGTGCCAGTAGTATTAGGGAGGGGGCTGGTGGCTACACCTTC. It is translated as CASSIREGAGGYTF.

The rearrangement joins TRBV11-3 to TRBJ2-1, with TRBD2 matching over 8 bases. CDR3 length: 14 residues. The J segment lost 8 bases and the V segment lost 5 bases, leaving 8 bases of the junction unmatched. CDR1 and CDR2 from the germline V gene are SGHNT and YENEEA. The DNA of the CDR3 is TGTGCCAGCAGCCAATCGAGCGGGAGAGATGAGCAGTTCTTC. It translates to CASSQSSGRDEQFF.